One and the same sample provided the 5 T cell receptor beta chains below, sequenced in a study of kidney transplant recipient with SARS-CoV-2 infection. Each CDR3 protein is one row after TCRdb ran MiXCR on the reads. This sample has 200,000 to 300,000 distinct CDR3 sequences, with about 30% found just once. This sample comprised a blood sample, obtained at baseline and on roughly day 120 from a kidney transplant recipient. Source of these receptors: a young adult male patient who had COVID-19 and was a kidney transplant recipient. Certain T cells may be donor cells from the graft.

The sample holds a few counts of this clonotype. This could be a read error, since a much larger clone is one nucleotide away. The J gene is TRBJ2-6, the V gene TRBV5-1; 10 nucleotides match TRBD2. This CDR3 comprises 19 residues. Germline trimming cut 1 base from V and 2 bases from J; bases unmatched to any gene: 9. Germline V gene data show CDR1 as SGHRS and CDR2 as YFSETQ. Written as DNA, the CDR3 is TGCGCCAGCAGCTTGTTAACTAGCGGGACAAGCCCTGGGGCCAACGTCCTGACTTTC. Encoded protein: CASSLLTSGTSPGANVLTF.

This clonotype was picked up many times. The chain uses TRBV7-9 and TRBJ1-2; D is undetermined. The V end lost 5 bases, the J end lost 4 bases, and 23 bases lay between the germline ends. The CDR3 extends over 17 amino acids. The germline CDR1 and CDR2 sequences are SEHNR and FQNEAQ (reference sequence). CDR3 protein: CASSLGAYHGKTYGYTF. The DNA for the CDR3 is TGTGCCAGCAGCCTAGGAGCATACCATGGAAAGACCTATGGCTACACCTTC. Supplemented by reference TRBV7-9 and TRBJ1-2, the full variable domain reads DTGVSQNPRHKITKRGQNVTFRCDPISEHNRLYWYRQTLGQGPEFLTYFQNEAQLEKSRLLSDRFSAERPKGSFSTLEIQRTEQGDSAMYLCASSLGAYHGKTYGYTFGSGTRLTVV.

This clonotype was seen ten or more times. The V call is TRBV19, the J call TRBJ1-6, with 12 nucleotides matching TRBD1. Trimming cost V 10 bases and J 11 bases; bases outside gene matches: 9. Germline values: CDR1 LNHDA, CDR2 SQIVND (reference sequence). The CDR3 spans 14 residues. The chain's CDR3 is CATGTGGPSAPLHF. DNA of the CDR3: TGTGCCACCGGGACAGGGGGCCCAAGTGCACCCCTCCACTTT.

This clonotype has at least ten counts. The genes are TRBV24-1 and TRBJ1-5; 7 bases are shared with TRBD1. V trimming: 7 bases; J trimming: 2 bases; junction bases outside the gene matches: 10. Per the germline V gene, CDR1 is KGHDR and CDR2 is SFDVKD. The CDR3 runs 16 residues. The CDR3 region is CATSPGGSSGNQPQHF. DNA of the CDR3: TGTGCCACCAGCCCAGGGGGAAGTTCGGGCAATCAGCCCCAGCATTTT.

This clonotype has at least ten counts. No DNA is shown, since the ends of the CDR3 on it are uncertain; the CDR3 is the one TCRdb lists. The chain is built from TRBV7-5 and TRBJ1-2. TRBV7-5 is tagged as a pseudogene. The CDR3 is 19 residues long, ends included. CDR3 in amino acids: CISVPELSHEVGKTYGYTF.